This T cell receptor (beta chain) derives from a study of CD4+ T cells in melanoma. General study points: Neoantigen-specific CD4+ T cells in melanoma reportedly had diverse differentiation states.

A word on this clone: Its antigen is as yet unknown.

The CDR3 runs to 14 residues. V dropped 1 base and J dropped 3 bases, with 10 bases sitting between them. Germline loops: CDR1 SGHRS, CDR2 YFSETQ. Clones were read by immunoSEQ multiplex PCR, and TCRdb kept only the in-frame ones, dropping some. The table has 18,000 or so clones, more than 65% seen once; the top ten hold 5% to 6.5%. Source material: cells from a culture (not recorded whether cultured in vitro). The receptor's source is a human donor with melanoma. This rearrangement joins TRBV5-1 to TRBJ1-1, with D unclear. CDR3 residues: CASSLIPVDTEAFF. CDR3 in DNA: TGCGCCAGCAGCTTGATCCCCGTTGACACTGAAGCTTTCTTT. The whole variable domain, filled in from reference TRBV5-1 and TRBJ1-1, reads KAGVTQTPRYLIKTRGQQVTLSCSPISGHRSVSWYQQTPGQGLQFLFEYFSETQRNKGNFPGRFSGRQFSNSRSEMNVSTLELGDSALYLCASSLIPVDTEAFFGQGTRLTVV.